There are many counts of the clone carrying this TCR beta chain. Its target is not known. These data are taken from a study of T-cell reconstitution after alpha-beta-depleted transplantation in children. Study conclusions and caveats: Some patients owed their high day-60 TCRbeta diversity to surviving recipient T cells and thymic progenitors. The origin of alpha-beta T cells about two months after transplant was reportedly several hundred expanded graft clones. Counts and diversity of T cells one year after transplant came mostly from newly produced T cells.

This CDR3 has 13 amino acids. V lost 6 bases, J lost 6 bases, and 18 bases lay in between. Per the germline V gene, CDR1 is DFQATT and CDR2 is SNEGSKA (reference sequence). The TCRbeta library was prepared with unique molecular identifiers. TCRdb fed the PCR reads into MiXCR, producing one record per CDR3 protein. The sample lists 280,000 or so distinct CDR3 sequences; around a tenth were seen once. Material: peripheral blood, obtained 180 days after TCRalphabeta/CD19-depleted stem cell transplant. The chain employs TRBV20-1 and TRBJ2-7, with D perhaps TRBD2 (6 bases). The receptor comes from a male patient between 2 and 10 years old who had a stem cell transplant for chronic granulomatous disease, so the T cells may come from the graft donor. CDR3 region: CSALVLGGVEQYF. CDR3 nucleotide sequence: TGCAGTGCCCTAGTCCTGGGGGGAGTCGAGCAGTACTTC.